This entry lists 4 T cell receptor beta chains sequenced from one sample in a study of beta chain features in type 1 diabetes. The entirety of the isolated RNA underwent reverse transcription, so expressed TCRB transcripts were sequenced. Here immunoSEQ multiplex PCR was the method, and the copy in TCRdb shows in-frame clones only, minus some. In the table there are approximately 300,000 clones, 11% of which are singletons. Specimen: naive CD4+ T cells from blood. The receptors were gathered from a woman under 40 in good health.

The V call is TRBV5-1, the J call TRBJ2-2, with TRBD2 as a possible D gene (5 bases). V was shortened by 1 base and J by 2 bases, with 9 bases between the two germline ends. Germline V CDR1 and CDR2: SGHRS, YFSETQ. The CDR3 runs 15 residues. CDR3 nucleotides: TGCGCCAGCAGCTTGCTGCGGGTAAACACCGGGGAGCTGTTTTTT. This sequence encodes CASSLLRVNTGELFF.

With regard to this clone: The sample carries other DNA sequences with the same CDR3. The V gene is TRBV18, the J gene TRBJ2-3; 7 positions match TRBD2. This CDR3 region has 15 residues. Germline CDR1 KGHSH, CDR2 LQKENI. After removal of 2 bases from V and 2 bases from J, the junction contained 4 bases not matched to a gene. The CDR3 reads CASSPGLADTDTQYF. The CDR3 coding sequence is TGTGCCAGCTCACCAGGGCTAGCGGACACAGATACGCAGTATTTT. Full variable domain (outside the CDR3, taken from reference TRBV18 and TRBJ2-3): NAGVMQNPRHLVRRRGQEARLRCSPMKGHSHVYWYRQLPEEGLKFMVYLQKENIIDESGMPKERFSAEFPKEGPSILRIQQVVRGDSAAYFCASSPGLADTDTQYFGPGTRLTVL.

The rearrangement uses TRBV27 and TRBJ1-3; no clear D. This CDR3 is 13 amino acids long. CDR1 is MNHEY and CDR2 is SMNVEV in the germline V gene (reference sequence). Trimming stripped 9 bases from V and 4 bases from J, with 13 bases between. In nucleotides, the CDR3 is TGTGCCAGTTCGGAGCACACAGGAAACACCATATATTTT. Protein sequence: CASSEHTGNTIYF.

This clone has just a few counts. The chain combines TRBV30 with TRBJ2-3, with no clear D. V was clipped by 1 base and J by 0 bases, with 8 bases between them. The CDR3 runs to 14 residues. Germline-derived CDR1 and CDR2 are GTSNPN and SVGIG (reference sequence). The CDR3 bases are TGTGCCTGGAGTGGTGCAGTTAGCACAGATACGCAGTATTTT. It encodes CAWSGAVSTDTQYF.